Presented here are 32 T cell receptor beta chains from one specimen sequenced in a study of blood T cell repertoires in COVID-19. Here immunoSEQ multiplex PCR was the method, and the copy in TCRdb shows in-frame clones only, minus some. Seen here are 150,000 or so clones, 70% to 85% observed once, and the top ten hold approximately 30%. Sequenced input: peripheral blood. The receptors derive from a woman aged 55-69 years with acute or convalescent COVID-19.

The V call is TRBV2, the J call TRBJ1-1; D call uncertain. The germline CDR1 and CDR2 sequences are SNHLY and FYNNEI. V was cut by 7 bases and J by 0 bases, with 9 bases left in between. The CDR3 loop spans 13 amino acids. The CDR3 nucleotides read TGTGCCAGCAATGGGGAGGTGAACACTGAAGCTTTCTTT. Its translation: CASNGEVNTEAFF.

This clone occurred once. This chain uses TRBV7-6 with TRBJ1-2; TRBD1 aligns across 7 bases. The CDR3 covers 14 residues. CDR1 and CDR2 from the germline V gene are SGHVS and FNYEAQ. V trimming: 5 bases; J trimming: 7 bases; junction bases outside the gene matches: 10. CDR3: CASSQTQGRGGYTF. In DNA form, the CDR3 reads TGTGCCAGCAGCCAAACACAGGGGAGAGGTGGCTACACCTTC.

The V call is TRBV5-1, the J call TRBJ2-3; the D is unclear. With 3 bases removed from V and 3 bases from J, the gap between germline ends came to 17 bases. Germline-derived CDR1 and CDR2 are SGHRS and YFSETQ. CDR3 length: 16 residues. The CDR3 nucleotides are TGCGCCAGCAGCTGGGCCCTCGTGGGCGCGACAGATACGCAGTATTTT. It is translated as CASSWALVGATDTQYF.

The chain links TRBV11-3 to TRBJ2-2; TRBD1 might be the D (6 bases). V gave up 0 bases and J gave up 7 bases, with 12 bases separating them. The CDR3 consists of 15 residues. The germline V gene encodes CDR1 SGHNT and CDR2 YENEEA. CDR3 coding DNA: TGTGCCAGCAGCTTAGAGGGGGCGGCTCGCGGGGAGCTGTTTTTT. It yields the protein CASSLEGAARGELFF.

The chain recombines TRBV27 with TRBJ1-5, with D perhaps matching TRBD1 (5 bases). V was clipped by 6 bases and J by 4 bases, with 13 bases between them. Germline assignment: CDR1 MNHEY and CDR2 SMNVEV (reference sequence). CDR3 length equals 14 residues. In DNA, the CDR3 is TGTGCCAGCAGCCGTTTTTCAGGGAATCAGCCCCAGCATTTT. This translates into CASSRFSGNQPQHF.

The gene calls are TRBV12-3 or TRBV12-4 and TRBJ1-1; D might be TRBD1 (5 bases). The V gene lost 5 bases and the J gene lost 1 base, with 5 bases spanning the gap. CDR3 length: 12 residues. The CDR3 is CASSGQNTEAFF. CDR3 DNA: TGTGCCAGCAGTGGACAGAACACTGAAGCTTTCTTT.

This clone has more than one count but fewer than ten. The chain carries TRBV5-1 and TRBJ2-4; D not resolved. The CDR3 is made up of 16 amino acids. The germline V gene has CDR1 SGHRS and CDR2 YFSETQ. Trimming removed 4 bases from V and 0 bases from J, with 14 bases in between. The CDR3 nucleotides read TGCGCCAGCAGCGATCCCCTTTCACTAGCCAAAAACATTCAGTACTTC. Protein product: CASSDPLSLAKNIQYF.

The chain has TRBV30 and TRBJ1-5; D ambiguous. This CDR3 spans 13 amino acids. CDR1 GTSNPN and CDR2 SVGIG come from the germline V gene (reference sequence). The V gene lost 5 bases and the J gene lost 0 bases, with 8 bases spanning the gap. The CDR3 DNA follows: TGTGCCTGGGGAGTTTATAGCAATCAGCCCCAGCATTTT. It is translated as CAWGVYSNQPQHF.

The chain combines TRBV9 with TRBJ1-6; 9 positions agree with TRBD1. This CDR3 region has 13 residues. The V and J ends lost 4 bases and 13 bases, in that order; junction bases with no gene match: 6. Germline CDR1 is SGDLS and CDR2 is YYNGEE. CDR3: CASSMGQGDPLHF. The DNA for the CDR3 is TGTGCCAGCAGCATGGGACAGGGTGATCCCCTCCACTTT.

The chain employs TRBV7-9 and TRBJ1-1; D is perhaps TRBD1 (6 bases). V shed 5 bases and J shed 7 bases, with 17 bases lying between them. The CDR3 sequence is 14 residues long. From germline, CDR1 is SEHNR and CDR2 FQNEAQ (reference sequence). The CDR3 spells CASSPGQTTIEAFF. The CDR3 DNA is TGTGCCAGCAGCCCTGGACAGACAACCATTGAAGCTTTCTTT.

J is TRBJ1-2 and V is TRBV2; a possible D gene is TRBD1 (5 bases). The CDR3 is 13 amino acids. V was clipped by 6 bases and J by 7 bases, with 15 bases between them. From germline, CDR1 is SNHLY and CDR2 FYNNEI. The CDR3 loop reads CASRNRSASGYTF. The CDR3 nucleotides are TGTGCCAGCAGAAACAGGTCCGCCAGTGGCTACACCTTC.

The chain employs TRBV19 and TRBJ2-2; 8 positions agree with TRBD1. CDR1 LNHDA and CDR2 SQIVND come from the germline V gene (reference sequence). Germline trimming cut 4 bases from V and 3 bases from J; bases unmatched to any gene: 1. The CDR3 extends over 14 amino acids. For the CDR3, the DNA is TGTGCCAGTAGTAGGGGACAGGACACCGGGGAGCTGTTTTTT. It is translated as CASSRGQDTGELFF.

The V and J genes are TRBV10-3 and TRBJ1-2, with D unclear. The V end was cut by 3 bases, the J end by 2 bases, with 10 bases between. Per the germline V gene, CDR1 is ENHRY and CDR2 is SYGVKD. The CDR3 runs to 14 residues. CDR3 DNA: TGTGCCATCAGTGACACCCGGGTCAACTATGGCTACACCTTC. Amino acids: CAISDTRVNYGYTF.

The chain links TRBV29-1 to TRBJ1-4; D possibly corresponds to TRBD1 (5 bases). This CDR3 has 13 amino acids. Looked up from germline, CDR1 is SQVTM and CDR2 is ANQGSEA. V shed 6 bases and J shed 2 bases, with 10 bases lying between them. CDR3 sequence (DNA): TGCAGCGTAATGACAGTCACTAATGAAAAACTGTTTTTT. Its protein is CSVMTVTNEKLFF.

There are many counts of this clone. The chain joins TRBV2 to TRBJ2-1; D is possibly TRBD2 (5 bases). V lost 3 bases and J 9 bases, leaving 15 bases between the germline ends. Germline values: CDR1 SNHLY, CDR2 FYNNEI. The CDR3 extends over 14 amino acids. The CDR3: CASSDGVLRGEQFF. CDR3 in DNA: TGTGCCAGCAGTGATGGTGTCCTTCGGGGTGAGCAGTTCTTC.

This clone has only a few counts. The chain has TRBV15 and TRBJ2-3, with TRBD2 identical over 10 bases. V trimming: 4 bases; J trimming: 3 bases; junction bases outside the gene matches: 7. Germline V CDR1 and CDR2: LNHNV, YYDKDF (reference sequence). The CDR3 runs 16 residues. The CDR3 is CATSTRSGGATDTQYF. CDR3 coding DNA: TGTGCCACCAGCACCAGGAGCGGGGGGGCTACAGATACGCAGTATTTT.

As concerns this clone: Within the sample, other DNA sequences also encode this same CDR3. This chain links TRBV4-2 with TRBJ1-2; D gene unclear. The CDR3 runs 15 residues. Between the trimmed V and J ends, which lost 0 bases and 1 base, there was a span of 9 bases. CDR1 is LGHNA and CDR2 is YNFKEQ in the germline V gene. Here the CDR3 DNA reads TGTGCCAGCAGCCAAGAACGGGCGGGTAACTATGGCTACACCTTC. Protein product: CASSQERAGNYGYTF.

CDR3 region: CASSLTSGGRYEQYF. The CDR3, as DNA: TGTGCCAGCAGCCTGACTAGCGGGGGGCGTTACGAGCAGTACTTC. The chain employs TRBV6-6 and TRBJ2-7; 13 bases match TRBD2. CDR1 is MNHNY and CDR2 is SVGAGI in the germline V gene (reference sequence). Trimming took 6 bases from V and 4 from J; bases not matched to a gene: 6. The CDR3 contains 15 residues.

The gene calls are TRBV30 and TRBJ2-7; D gene unclear. The ends were cut back, 2 bases at V and 4 bases at J, with 9 bases in the middle. This CDR3 spans 12 amino acids. CDR1 and CDR2 from the germline V gene are GTSNPN and SVGIG (reference sequence). As DNA, the CDR3 is TGTGCCTGGAGTAAACAGCTGTACGAGCAGTACTTC. Translation gives CAWSKQLYEQYF.

This clone appeared once. DNA for the CDR3: TGTGCCAGCAGCGCCAGTGGACAGCCAAACACCATATATTTT. Protein: CASSASGQPNTIYF. The chain recombines TRBV9 with TRBJ1-3; tentative D call: TRBD1 (6 bases). From germline, CDR1 is SGDLS and CDR2 YYNGEE. CDR3 size: 14 residues. V lost 3 bases and J 6 bases, leaving 13 bases between the germline ends. Using reference TRBV9 and TRBJ1-3 for the parts outside the CDR3, the full variable domain is DSGVTQTPKHLITATGQRVTLRCSPRSGDLSVYWYQQSLDQGLQFLIQYYNGEERAKGNILERFSAQQFPDLHSELNLSSLELGDSALYFCASSASGQPNTIYFGEGSWLTVV.

V and J are TRBV18 and TRBJ2-1, with 9 bases that match TRBD1. The CDR3 contains 15 residues. The V segment lost 3 bases and the J segment 7 bases; nucleotides outside the gene matches: 7. Looked up from germline, CDR1 is KGHSH and CDR2 is LQKENI. In DNA, the CDR3 is TGTGCCAGCTCACCTGGACAGGGGAGGGATAATGAGCAGTTCTTC. Protein: CASSPGQGRDNEQFF.

V is TRBV2 and J is TRBJ2-5; TRBD1 matches 10 bases. This CDR3 has 14 residues. CDR1 is SNHLY, CDR2 FYNNEI, per germline. The junction had 8 bases not matched to a gene; V was cut back by 8 bases and J by 5 bases. The CDR3 DNA follows: TGTGCCAGCTCCCGGGACAGGGGATTTGAGACCCAGTACTTC. This sequence encodes CASSRDRGFETQYF.

The J gene is TRBJ2-3, the V gene TRBV9, with 8 positions matching TRBD2. The CDR3 spans 17 residues. Germline V gives CDR1 SGDLS, CDR2 YYNGEE. V lost 0 bases and J lost 4; bases outside the gene matches: 10. The CDR3 reads CASSVVGGAVRADTQYF. DNA for the CDR3: TGTGCCAGCAGCGTAGTCGGGGGGGCCGTTCGAGCAGATACGCAGTATTTT. Filled out from reference TRBV9 and TRBJ2-3, the complete variable domain reads DSGVTQTPKHLITATGQRVTLRCSPRSGDLSVYWYQQSLDQGLQFLIQYYNGEERAKGNILERFSAQQFPDLHSELNLSSLELGDSALYFCASSVVGGAVRADTQYFGPGTRLTVL.

The V call is TRBV2, the J call TRBJ2-5, with D perhaps TRBD1 (7 bases). Between the trimmed V and J ends, which lost 2 bases and 5 bases, there was a span of 12 bases. The CDR3 length is 14 residues. The germline V gene has CDR1 SNHLY and CDR2 FYNNEI. The CDR3 reads CASSEQGGSETQYF. The DNA for the CDR3 is TGTGCCAGCAGTGAACAGGGGGGATCGGAGACCCAGTACTTC.

This chain joins TRBV7-9 and TRBJ1-5, with D perhaps matching TRBD1 (6 bases). Germline V CDR1 and CDR2: SEHNR, FQNEAQ (reference sequence). This CDR3 comprises 15 residues. V was trimmed by 0 bases and J by 4 bases, leaving 10 bases between them. CDR3: CASSLARGANQPQHF. Here the CDR3 DNA reads TGTGCCAGCAGCTTAGCCAGGGGTGCTAATCAGCCCCAGCATTTT. The full variable domain, rest sourced from reference TRBV7-9 and TRBJ1-5, is DTGVSQNPRHKITKRGQNVTFRCDPISEHNRLYWYRQTLGQGPEFLTYFQNEAQLEKSRLLSDRFSAERPKGSFSTLEIQRTEQGDSAMYLCASSLARGANQPQHFGDGTRLSIL.

The rearrangement joins TRBV5-4 to TRBJ2-1, with 14 positions matching TRBD2. The CDR3 length is 16 residues. Germline values: CDR1 SGHNT, CDR2 YYREEE (reference sequence). With V trimmed by 4 bases and J by 8 bases, 8 bases remained unmatched. The CDR3 DNA reads as TGTGCCAGCAGCCTGGGACTAGCGGGGGCGTTGGATGAGCAGTTCTTC. Its protein is CASSLGLAGALDEQFF.

The chain uses TRBV30 and TRBJ1-6; a possible D gene is TRBD1 (6 bases). Germline assignment: CDR1 GTSNPN and CDR2 SVGIG (reference sequence). Trimming cost V 1 base and J 8 bases, with 6 bases left between them. The CDR3 loop spans 12 amino acids. The CDR3 spells CAWSGTDSPLHF. The CDR3 DNA sequence: TGTGCCTGGAGTGGGACAGATTCACCCCTCCACTTT.

This clone has more than one count but fewer than ten. This chain joins TRBV4-2 and TRBJ2-3; 9 bases map to TRBD2. Looked up from germline, CDR1 is LGHNA and CDR2 is YNFKEQ. Trimming cost V 0 bases and J 1 base; bases outside gene matches: 2. This CDR3 has 16 amino acids. CDR3 protein: CASSQDRGGGTDTQYF. The CDR3 DNA reads as TGTGCCAGCAGCCAAGACCGCGGGGGGGGCACAGATACGCAGTATTTT.

This chain connects TRBV18 to TRBJ2-2; D perhaps matches TRBD2 (6 bases). The germline V gene encodes CDR1 KGHSH and CDR2 LQKENI. Trimming removed 3 bases from V and 5 bases from J, with 16 bases in between. This CDR3 has 16 residues. CDR3 sequence (DNA): TGTGCCAGCTCACCGCAACGGGGGAGCGGAACCGGGGAGCTGTTTTTT. This sequence encodes CASSPQRGSGTGELFF.

CDR3 DNA sequence: TGCGCCAGCAGCCCGACGGAGTATGAGACCCAGTACTTC. Protein sequence: CASSPTEYETQYF. V gene TRBV4-1 combines with J gene TRBJ2-5; D gene ambiguous. CDR3 length equals 13 residues. V shed 4 bases and J shed 5 bases, with 11 bases lying between them. CDR1 is MGHRA and CDR2 is YSYEKL in the germline V gene.

This chain joins TRBV27 and TRBJ1-6; 7 positions agree with TRBD1. Germline V lookup: CDR1 MNHEY, CDR2 SMNVEV (reference sequence). The CDR3 runs 17 residues. The V segment lost 1 base and the J segment 4 bases; nucleotides outside the gene matches: 7. CDR3 in amino acids: CASSLWGQGGYNSPLHF. The CDR3 nucleotides are TGTGCCAGCAGTTTATGGGGGCAGGGGGGTTATAATTCACCCCTCCACTTT.

J is TRBJ1-2 and V is TRBV9; 10 bases map to TRBD1. CDR3 length: 14 residues. V lost 0 bases to trimming and J lost 4 bases; unmatched junction nucleotides: 0. Germline CDR1 is SGDLS and CDR2 is YYNGEE. In DNA form, the CDR3 reads TGTGCCAGCAGCGTAGGGGACAGGGGCTATGGCTACACCTTC. Its translation is CASSVGDRGYGYTF.